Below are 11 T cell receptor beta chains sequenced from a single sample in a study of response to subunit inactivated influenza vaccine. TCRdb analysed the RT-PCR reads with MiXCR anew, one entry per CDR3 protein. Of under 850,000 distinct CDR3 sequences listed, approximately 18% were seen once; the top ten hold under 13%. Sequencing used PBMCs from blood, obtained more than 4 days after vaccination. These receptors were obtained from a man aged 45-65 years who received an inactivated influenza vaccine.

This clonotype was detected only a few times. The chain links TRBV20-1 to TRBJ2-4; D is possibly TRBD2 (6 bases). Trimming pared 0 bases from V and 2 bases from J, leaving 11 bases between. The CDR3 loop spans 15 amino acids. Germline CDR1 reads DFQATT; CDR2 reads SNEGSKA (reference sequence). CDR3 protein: CSARDTGVSKNIQYF. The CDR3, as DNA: TGCAGTGCTAGAGACACGGGAGTGTCCAAAAACATTCAGTACTTC.

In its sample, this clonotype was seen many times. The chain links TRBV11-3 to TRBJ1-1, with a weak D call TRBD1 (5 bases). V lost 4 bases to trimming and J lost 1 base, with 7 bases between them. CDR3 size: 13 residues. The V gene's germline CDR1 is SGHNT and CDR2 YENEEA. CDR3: CASSWDWNTEAFF. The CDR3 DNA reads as TGTGCCAGCAGCTGGGACTGGAACACTGAAGCTTTCTTT.

CDR3 bases: TGTGCCAGCAGCACTACTAACTATGGCTACACCTTC. Translated: CASSTTNYGYTF. The chain uses TRBV5-6 and TRBJ1-2; unclear D gene. There are 12 residues in the CDR3. From germline, CDR1 is SGHDT and CDR2 YYEEEE. Trimming left V 4 bases short and J 0 bases short, with 4 bases between. The whole variable domain, remainder taken from reference TRBV5-6 and TRBJ1-2, is DAGVTQSPTHLIKTRGQQVTLRCSPKSGHDTVSWYQQALGQGPQFIFQYYEEEERQRGNFPDRFSGHQFPNYSSELNVNALLLGDSALYLCASSTTNYGYTFGSGTRLTVV.

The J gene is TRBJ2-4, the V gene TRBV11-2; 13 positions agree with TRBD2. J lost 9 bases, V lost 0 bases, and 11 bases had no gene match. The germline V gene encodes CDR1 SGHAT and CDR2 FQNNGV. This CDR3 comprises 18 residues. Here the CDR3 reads CASSLDSWTSGSLGIQYF. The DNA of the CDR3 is TGTGCCAGCAGCTTAGACAGTTGGACTAGCGGGAGCCTTGGCATTCAGTACTTC.

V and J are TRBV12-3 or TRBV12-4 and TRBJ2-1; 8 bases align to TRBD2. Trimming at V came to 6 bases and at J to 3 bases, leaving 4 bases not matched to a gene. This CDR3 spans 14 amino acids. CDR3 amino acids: CASSGRAIYNEQFF. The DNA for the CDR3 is TGTGCCAGCAGCGGGAGGGCCATCTACAATGAGCAGTTCTTC.

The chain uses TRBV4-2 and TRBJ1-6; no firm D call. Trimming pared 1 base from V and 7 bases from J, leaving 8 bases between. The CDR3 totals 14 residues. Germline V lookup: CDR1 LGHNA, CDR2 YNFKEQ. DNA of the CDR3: TGTGCCAGCAGCCAAGCTCGTTTGAATTCACCCCTCCACTTT. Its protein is CASSQARLNSPLHF.

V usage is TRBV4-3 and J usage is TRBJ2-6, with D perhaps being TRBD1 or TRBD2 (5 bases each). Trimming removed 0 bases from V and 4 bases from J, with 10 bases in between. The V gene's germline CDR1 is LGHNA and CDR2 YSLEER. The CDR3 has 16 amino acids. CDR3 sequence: CASSQDRGAGANVLTF. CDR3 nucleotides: TGCGCCAGCAGCCAAGATCGAGGGGCAGGGGCCAACGTCCTGACTTTC.

In DNA form, the CDR3 reads TGTGCCAGCTCACCGTCTCCGGGGTACGAGCAGTACTTC. Translated, it gives CASSPSPGYEQYF. The chain carries TRBV18 and TRBJ2-7; D perhaps matches TRBD2 (5 bases). With 3 bases removed from V and 4 bases from J, the gap between germline ends came to 10 bases. The CDR3 totals 13 residues. CDR1 is KGHSH and CDR2 is LQKENI in the germline V gene.

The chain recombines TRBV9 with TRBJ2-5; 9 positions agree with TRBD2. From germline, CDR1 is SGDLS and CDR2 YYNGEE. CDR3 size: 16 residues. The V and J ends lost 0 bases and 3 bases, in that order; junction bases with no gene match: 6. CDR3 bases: TGTGCCAGCAGCGTAGGGGGCGGGAGGGCCGAAGAGACCCAGTACTTC. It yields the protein CASSVGGGRAEETQYF.

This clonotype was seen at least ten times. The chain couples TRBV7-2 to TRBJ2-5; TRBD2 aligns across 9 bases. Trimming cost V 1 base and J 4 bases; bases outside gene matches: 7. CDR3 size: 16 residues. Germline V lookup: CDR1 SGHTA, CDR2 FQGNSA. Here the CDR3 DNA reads TGTGCCAGCAGCTTAGACCGGCGGGAGGGCCGAGAGACCCAGTACTTC. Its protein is CASSLDRREGRETQYF.

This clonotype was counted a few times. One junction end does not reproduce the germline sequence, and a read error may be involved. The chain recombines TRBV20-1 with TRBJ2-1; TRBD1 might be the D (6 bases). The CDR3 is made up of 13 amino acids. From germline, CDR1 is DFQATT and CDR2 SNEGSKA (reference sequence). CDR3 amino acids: CSAGDWGPNEQFF. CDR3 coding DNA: TGCAGTGCTGGAGATTGGGGGCCGAATGAGCAGTTCTTC.